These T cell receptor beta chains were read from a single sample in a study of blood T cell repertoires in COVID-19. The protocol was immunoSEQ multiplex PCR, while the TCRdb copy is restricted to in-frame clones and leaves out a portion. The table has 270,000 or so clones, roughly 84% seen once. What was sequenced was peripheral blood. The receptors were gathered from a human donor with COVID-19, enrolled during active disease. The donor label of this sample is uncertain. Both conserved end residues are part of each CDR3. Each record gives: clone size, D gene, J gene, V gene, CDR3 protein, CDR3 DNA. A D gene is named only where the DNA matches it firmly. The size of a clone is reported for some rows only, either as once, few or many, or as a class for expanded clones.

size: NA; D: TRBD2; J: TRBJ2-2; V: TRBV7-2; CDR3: CASSLVPLAGFPGELFF; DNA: TGTGCCAGCAGCTTAGTACCCCTAGCGGGATTCCCCGGGGAGTTGTTTTTT
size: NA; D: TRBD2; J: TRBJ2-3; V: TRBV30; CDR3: CAWSLGDLAGNLVNTQYF; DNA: TGTGCCTGGAGTCTAGGGGACCTAGCGGGAAACCTCGTGAATACGCAGTATTTT
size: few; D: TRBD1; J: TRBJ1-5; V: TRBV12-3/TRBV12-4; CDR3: CASSRGTPRQHF; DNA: TGTGCCAGCAGCAGGGGGACTCCTCGCCAGCATTTT
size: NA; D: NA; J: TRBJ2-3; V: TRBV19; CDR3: CASSRDSSTDTQYF; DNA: TGTGCCAGTAGCCGGGACTCCTCCACAGATACGCAGTATTTT
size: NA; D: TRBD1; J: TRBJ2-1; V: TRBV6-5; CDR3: CASSPQGYNEQFF; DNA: TGTGCCAGCAGCCCACAGGGGTACAATGAGCAGTTCTTC
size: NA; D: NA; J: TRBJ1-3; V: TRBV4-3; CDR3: CASSQEGTRGNTIYF; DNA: TGCGCCAGCAGCCAAGAGGGGACTAGGGGAAACACCATATATTTT
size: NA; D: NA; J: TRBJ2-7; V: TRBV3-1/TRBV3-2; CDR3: CASSPRRDSYEQYF; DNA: TGTGCCAGCAGCCCCCGGCGGGATTCCTACGAGCAGTACTTC
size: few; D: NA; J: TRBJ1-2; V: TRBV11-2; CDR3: CASSLGGRVYGYTF; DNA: TGTGCCAGCAGCTTAGGCGGCAGGGTCTATGGCTACACCTTC
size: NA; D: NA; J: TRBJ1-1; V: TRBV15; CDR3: CATSRTGNTEAFF; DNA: TGTGCCACCAGCAGGACAGGGAACACTGAAGCTTTCTTT
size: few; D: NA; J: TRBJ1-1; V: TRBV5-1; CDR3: CASSPDSVRDTEAFF; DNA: TGCGCCAGCAGCCCGGACAGTGTTCGGGACACTGAAGCTTTCTTT
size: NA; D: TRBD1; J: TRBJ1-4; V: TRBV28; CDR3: CASRPSTGDEKLFF; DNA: TGTGCCAGCAGACCTTCCACAGGGGACGAAAAACTGTTTTTT
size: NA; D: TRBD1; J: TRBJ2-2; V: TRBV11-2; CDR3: CASSLPTGVVTGELFF; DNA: TGTGCCAGCAGCCTTCCGACAGGGGTCGTTACCGGGGAGCTGTTTTTT
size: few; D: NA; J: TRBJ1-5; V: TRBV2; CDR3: CASQGFRGNQPQHF; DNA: TGTGCCAGTCAGGGATTTAGGGGGAATCAGCCCCAGCATTTT
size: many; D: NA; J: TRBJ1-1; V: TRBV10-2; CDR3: CASSVRGVNTEAFF; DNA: TGCGCCAGCAGTGTAAGGGGTGTGAACACTGAAGCTTTCTTT
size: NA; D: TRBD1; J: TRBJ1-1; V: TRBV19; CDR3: CASSTGTENTEAFF; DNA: TGTGCCAGTAGTACCGGGACAGAGAACACTGAAGCTTTCTTT
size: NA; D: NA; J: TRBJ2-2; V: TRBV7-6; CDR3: CASSLEAGTNTGELFF; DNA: TGTGCCAGCAGCTTAGAGGCGGGAACGAACACCGGGGAGCTGTTTTTT
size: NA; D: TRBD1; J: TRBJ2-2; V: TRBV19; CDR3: CASSPRDRVAGELFF; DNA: TGTGCCAGTAGTCCGCGGGACAGGGTGGCCGGGGAGCTGTTTTTT
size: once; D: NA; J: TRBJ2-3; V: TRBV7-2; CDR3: CASSLAPGEGYTQYF; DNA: TGTGCCAGCAGCTTAGCTCCGGGAGAGGGGTATACGCAGTATTTT
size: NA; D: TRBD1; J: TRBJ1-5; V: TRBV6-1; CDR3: CASSELQGRQPQHF; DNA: TGTGCCAGCAGTGAATTACAGGGGAGGCAGCCCCAGCATTTT
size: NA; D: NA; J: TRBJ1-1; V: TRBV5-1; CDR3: CASSLYAGNANTEAFF; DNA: TGCGCCAGCAGCTTGTATGCAGGGAATGCGAACACTGAAGCTTTCTTT
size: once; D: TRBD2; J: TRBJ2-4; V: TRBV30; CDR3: CAWTPPSGRDIQYF; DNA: TGTGCCTGGACTCCCCCTAGCGGGAGGGACATTCAGTACTTC
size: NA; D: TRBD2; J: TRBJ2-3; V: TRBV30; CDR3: CAWSVPSASGYTDTQYF; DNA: TGTGCCTGGAGTGTACCATCTGCTAGCGGATACACAGATACGCAGTATTTT
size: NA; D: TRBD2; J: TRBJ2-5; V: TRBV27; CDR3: CASSLNGGQETQYF; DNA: TGTGCCAGCAGTTTAAACGGGGGGCAAGAGACCCAGTACTTC
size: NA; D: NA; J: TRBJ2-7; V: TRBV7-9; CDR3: CASSSRTVSYEQYF; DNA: TGTGCCAGCAGCTCAAGGACAGTCTCCTACGAGCAGTACTTC
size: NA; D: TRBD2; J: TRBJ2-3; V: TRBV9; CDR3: CASSLGLAGGADTQYF; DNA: TGTGCCAGCAGCCTGGGGCTAGCGGGAGGGGCAGATACGCAGTATTTT
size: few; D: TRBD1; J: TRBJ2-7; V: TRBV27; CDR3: CASSRSRDRAYEQYF; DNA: TGTGCCAGCAGTAGGTCCCGGGACAGGGCCTACGAGCAGTACTTC
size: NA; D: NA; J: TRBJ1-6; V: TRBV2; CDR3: CASSEQGSYNSPLHF; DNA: TGTGCCAGCAGTGAACAGGGGTCCTATAATTCACCCCTCCACTTT
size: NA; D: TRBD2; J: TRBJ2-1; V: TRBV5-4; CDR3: CASSPRGLAGGKGFRQFF; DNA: TGTGCCAGCAGCCCTCGAGGACTAGCGGGAGGGAAGGGATTCCGGCAGTTCTTC
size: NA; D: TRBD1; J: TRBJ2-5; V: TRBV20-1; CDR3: CSASRPGGQSETQYF; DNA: TGCAGTGCTAGTCGCCCAGGGGGCCAATCTGAGACCCAGTACTTC
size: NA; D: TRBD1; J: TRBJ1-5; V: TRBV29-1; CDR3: CSVDYGQGGNQPQHF; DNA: TGCAGCGTTGACTATGGACAGGGCGGTAATCAGCCCCAGCATTTT
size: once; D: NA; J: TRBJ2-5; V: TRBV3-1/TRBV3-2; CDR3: CASSQDRGLGTQYF; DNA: TGTGCCAGCAGCCAAGATCGAGGATTAGGGACCCAGTACTTC
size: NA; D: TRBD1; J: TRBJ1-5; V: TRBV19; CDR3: CASSKGQGAVGNQPQHF; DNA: TGTGCCAGTAGCAAAGGACAGGGGGCAGTAGGCAATCAGCCCCAGCATTTT
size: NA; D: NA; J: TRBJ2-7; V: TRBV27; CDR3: CASSYGGGLERYF; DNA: TGTGCCAGCAGTTACGGAGGCGGGTTAGAGCGGTACTTC
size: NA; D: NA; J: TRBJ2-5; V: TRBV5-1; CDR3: CASSLDGGQEKTQYF; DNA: TGCGCCAGCAGCTTGGATGGGGGCCAAGAAAAGACCCAGTACTTC
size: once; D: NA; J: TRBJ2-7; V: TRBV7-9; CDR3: CASSQIQGGQYF; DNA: TGTGCCAGCAGCCAAATACAGGGCGGGCAGTACTTC
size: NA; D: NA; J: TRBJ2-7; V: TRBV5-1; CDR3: CASSLGLLTYEQYF; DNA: TGCGCCAGCAGCTTGGGACTCCTAACCTACGAGCAGTACTTC
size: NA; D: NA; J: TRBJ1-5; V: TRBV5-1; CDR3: CASSLRGRSNQPQHF; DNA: TGCGCCAGCAGCTTGAGAGGGAGGAGCAATCAGCCCCAGCATTTT
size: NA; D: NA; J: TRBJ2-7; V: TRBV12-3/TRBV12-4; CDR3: CASSPTTPYEQYF; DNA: TGTGCCAGCAGTCCGACAACCCCCTACGAGCAGTACTTC
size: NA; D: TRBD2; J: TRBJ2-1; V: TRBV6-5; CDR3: CASTPRGGSREQFF; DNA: TGTGCCAGCACTCCTAGGGGCGGGAGTCGTGAGCAGTTCTTC
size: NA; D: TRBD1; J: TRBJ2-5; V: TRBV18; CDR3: CASSPWTGGDETQYF; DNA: TGTGCCAGCTCACCCTGGACAGGGGGCGACGAGACCCAGTACTTC